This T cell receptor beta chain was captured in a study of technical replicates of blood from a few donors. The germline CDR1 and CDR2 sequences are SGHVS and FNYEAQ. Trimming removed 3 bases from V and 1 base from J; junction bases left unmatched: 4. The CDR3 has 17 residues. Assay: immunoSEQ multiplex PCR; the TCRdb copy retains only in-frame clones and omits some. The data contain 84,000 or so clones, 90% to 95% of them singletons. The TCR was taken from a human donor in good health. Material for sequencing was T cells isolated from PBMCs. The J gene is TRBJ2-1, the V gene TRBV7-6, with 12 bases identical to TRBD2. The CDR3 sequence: CASSFLLAGGSYNEQFF. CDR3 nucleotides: TGTGCCAGCAGCTTTCTCCTAGCGGGGGGGTCCTACAATGAGCAGTTCTTC.